This T cell receptor beta chain was documented in a study of beta chain features in type 1 diabetes. Study-wide context: Patients shared similar age, gender and cell yields with healthy donors.

Since all of the isolated RNA was reverse transcribed, expressed TCRB transcripts were what got sequenced. This table comes from immunoSEQ multiplex PCR, and its TCRdb copy is limited to in-frame clones, with some not included. The sample consists of over 500,000 clones, roughly 16% of them appearing once. Findings and caveats of the study: Individuals with type 1 diabetes displayed fewer insertions and more deletions at VDJ junctions.

Of note for this clone: Its antigen is still unknown.

The CDR3 contains 15 residues. Germline V gene sequence: CDR1 LNHNV, CDR2 YYDKDF (reference sequence). V lost 6 bases and J lost 5; bases outside the gene matches: 8. The chain couples TRBV15 to TRBJ2-1; 9 nucleotides align to TRBD1. This receptor was obtained from a man aged 18 to 30 in good health. Sequencing input: naive CD4+ T cells from blood. This CDR3 reads CATSILGTGNNEQFF. Written as DNA, the CDR3 is TGTGCCACCAGTATTCTCGGGACAGGGAACAATGAGCAGTTCTTC.